The 13 T cell receptor beta chains given below trace back to one sample, sequenced in a study of blood T cell repertoires in COVID-19. Generated by immunoSEQ multiplex PCR, the TCRdb table keeps only in-frame clones and is missing some. The sample consists of 150,000 or so clones, approximately 88% of them appearing once. The material sequenced was PBMCs or T cells enriched from blood (not recorded which). The receptors derive from an older man who had been exposed to COVID-19.

The chain uses TRBV7-9 and TRBJ1-2; D may be TRBD1 (5 bases). From germline, CDR1 is SEHNR and CDR2 FQNEAQ (reference sequence). Trimming left V 0 bases short and J 2 bases short, with 13 bases between. The CDR3 consists of 16 residues. CDR3 residues: CASSLAFPTDNYGYTF. CDR3 nucleotides: TGTGCCAGCAGCTTAGCGTTCCCGACAGACAACTATGGCTACACCTTC.

This chain uses TRBV11-2 with TRBJ1-1; 11 bases fit TRBD1. CDR1 and CDR2 from the germline V gene are SGHAT and FQNNGV. Trimming cost V 1 base and J 5 bases; bases outside gene matches: 6. This CDR3 is built from 16 residues. In DNA form, the CDR3 reads TGTGCCAGCAGCTTAGTGGGACAGGGGGTAGTTACTGAAGCTTTCTTT. This sequence encodes CASSLVGQGVVTEAFF. Complete variable domain (other parts from reference TRBV11-2 and TRBJ1-1): EAGVAQSPRYKIIEKRQSVAFWCNPISGHATLYWYQQILGQGPKLLIQFQNNGVVDDSQLPKDRFSAERLKGVDSTLKIQPAKLEDSAVYLCASSLVGQGVVTEAFFGQGTRLTVV.

The chain carries TRBV29-1 and TRBJ1-5; D might be TRBD1 (5 bases). Trimming shortened V by 7 bases and J by 0 bases, and 13 bases separated the two germline ends. Germline values: CDR1 SQVTM, CDR2 ANQGSEA. This CDR3 region has 14 residues. CDR3 amino acids: CSARTQNSNQPQHF. In nucleotides, the CDR3 is TGCAGCGCTCGGACACAAAATAGCAATCAGCCCCAGCATTTT.

There are a few counts of this clone. V is TRBV10-3 and J is TRBJ2-7; 10 bases match TRBD1. Unmatched junction bases numbered 8, after V lost 0 bases and J lost 12 bases. CDR1 and CDR2 from the germline V gene are ENHRY and SYGVKD. The CDR3 contains 14 residues. The CDR3 DNA reads TGTGCCATCAGTGAGTCTACCGGACAGGGGGGGCGGTACTTC. Its translation: CAISESTGQGGRYF.

This clone came up a few times. V gene TRBV5-1 combines with J gene TRBJ1-4; a possible D gene is TRBD1 (6 bases). The CDR3 spans 14 residues. V was trimmed by 3 bases and J by 7 bases, leaving 13 bases between them. Germline CDR1 reads SGHRS; CDR2 reads YFSETQ. The CDR3: CASSSRGLSEKLFF. The CDR3 bases are TGCGCCAGCAGCTCCAGGGGCCTGAGTGAAAAACTGTTTTTT.

The CDR3 coding sequence is TGTGCCAGCAGTAGCACAGGGGCCTATGGCTACACCTTC. This gives the protein CASSSTGAYGYTF. The rearrangement joins TRBV12-3 or TRBV12-4 to TRBJ1-2; 7 bases line up with TRBD1. The CDR3 has 13 amino acids. Trimming cost V 5 bases and J 4 bases; bases outside gene matches: 4.

The sample holds a few counts of this clone. This chain uses TRBV7-2 with TRBJ1-2; tentatively, D is TRBD1 (5 bases). V was trimmed by 5 bases and J by 4 bases, leaving 17 bases between them. There are 15 residues in the CDR3. Germline V gene sequence: CDR1 SGHTA, CDR2 FQGNSA. CDR3 in DNA: TGTGCCAGCAGCGCCCAGGGTACCGGACCCTATGGCTACACCTTC. This gives the protein CASSAQGTGPYGYTF.

The V call is TRBV28, the J call TRBJ2-3; D gene unclear. Per germline, CDR1 MDHEN and CDR2 SYDVKM. CDR3 length equals 15 residues. With 6 bases removed from V and 1 base from J, the gap between germline ends came to 14 bases. CDR3 sequence (DNA): TGTGCCAGCAGGCCCCGAATCCCGGGCACAGATACGCAGTATTTT. Protein sequence: CASRPRIPGTDTQYF. Based on the CDR3 plus reference TRBV28 and TRBJ2-3, the full variable domain is DVKVTQSSRYLVKRTGEKVFLECVQDMDHENMFWYRQDPGLGLRLIYFSYDVKMKEKGDIPEGYSVSREKKERFSLILESASTNQTSMYLCASRPRIPGTDTQYFGPGTRLTVL.

The chain has TRBV2 and TRBJ2-2, with 10 nucleotides matching TRBD2. Per the germline V gene, CDR1 is SNHLY and CDR2 is FYNNEI. This CDR3 region has 15 residues. V shed 4 bases, J shed 5 bases, and the junction held 4 bases outside the gene matches. CDR3 loop: CASSVSGRGTGELFF. The CDR3, as DNA: TGTGCCAGCAGTGTGAGCGGGAGGGGAACCGGGGAGCTGTTTTTT.

Note on this clone: This specimen includes other DNA sequences encoding the same CDR3. The rearrangement links TRBV20-1 to TRBJ2-7; maybe TRBD1 (5 bases). The CDR3 has 11 residues. Per germline, CDR1 DFQATT and CDR2 SNEGSKA (reference sequence). The ends were cut back, 5 bases at V and 4 bases at J, with 9 bases in the middle. The CDR3 nucleotides read TGCAGTGCTCTACAGGCTTACGAGCAGTACTTC. This codes for CSALQAYEQYF.

The chain's CDR3 is CASSLALASRETQYF. The CDR3, as DNA: TGTGCCAGCAGCTTAGCACTAGCGTCCCGAGAGACCCAGTACTTC. This chain links TRBV7-2 with TRBJ2-5, with 7 nucleotides matching TRBD2. The CDR3 is made up of 15 amino acids. Germline lookup yields CDR1 SGHTA and CDR2 FQGNSA. Trimming took 0 bases from V and 4 from J; bases not matched to a gene: 5.

This sequence joins TRBV3-1 (or the pseudogene TRBV3-2) and TRBJ1-1; TRBD1 matches at 7 bases. The CDR3 is 16 residues long. V lost 4 bases and J lost 0; bases outside the gene matches: 8. The V gene's germline CDR1 is LGHDT and CDR2 YNNKEL (reference sequence). For the CDR3, the DNA is TGTGCCAGCAGCCGAACAGGGGAGGTAATGAACACTGAAGCTTTCTTT. Encoded protein: CASSRTGEVMNTEAFF.

The rearrangement joins TRBV27 to TRBJ1-2, with D possibly TRBD1 on 5 matching bases. CDR1 is MNHEY and CDR2 is SMNVEV in the germline V gene (reference sequence). The CDR3 covers 15 residues. Trimming pared 6 bases from V and 5 bases from J, leaving 19 bases between. CDR3 DNA: TGTGCCAGCAGACTAAAGGGGATCGGGTGGTATGGCTACACCTTC. Translating it yields CASRLKGIGWYGYTF.